The 12 T cell receptor beta chains listed next were all sequenced from one sample in a study of breast tumors, draining lymph nodes, adjacent tissues. Breast cancer patients provided tissue from their axillary draining lymph nodes. One entry per CDR3 protein, called by TCRdb with MiXCR from the multiplex PCR reads. The repertoire holds approximately 100,000 distinct CDR3 sequences, with around 21% as singletons. Sequences were obtained from axillary lymph node tissue. The receptor source for this set is a female donor with breast cancer. Some clones in this sample may be carry-over from other donors' samples.

Points on this clonotype: A read error may explain this, as a much larger clone is one base away. V gene TRBV7-2 combines with J gene TRBJ2-7; 11 bases line up with TRBD2. Germline CDR1 is SGHTA and CDR2 is FQGNSA. The CDR3 runs to 15 residues. As DNA, the CDR3 is TGTGCCAACAGCTTAGATGGGGGACTAGCGGACGAGCAGTACTTC. Translating gives CANSLDGGLADEQYF. The full variable domain, its missing parts supplied by reference TRBV7-2 and TRBJ2-7, is GAGVSQSPSNKVTEKGKDVELRCDPISGHTALYWYRQSLGQGLEFLIYFQGNSAPDKSGLPSDRFSAERTGGSVSTLTIQRTQQEDSAVYLCANSLDGGLADEQYFGPGTRLTVT.

This clonotype has ten or more counts. V and J are TRBV27 and TRBJ2-1, with TRBD2 identical over 13 bases. V lost 4 bases to trimming and J lost 5 bases; unmatched junction nucleotides: 5. This CDR3 region has 16 residues. Germline V lookup: CDR1 MNHEY, CDR2 SMNVEV (reference sequence). The CDR3 loop reads CASSSPGLAGNNEQFF. The CDR3 DNA reads as TGTGCCAGCAGTTCTCCGGGACTAGCGGGAAACAATGAGCAGTTCTTC.

The V call is TRBV12-3 or TRBV12-4, the J call TRBJ2-2, with D possibly being TRBD2 (5 bases). Trimming shortened V by 7 bases and J by 1 base, and 16 bases separated the two germline ends. This CDR3 has 16 residues. DNA of the CDR3: TGTGCCAGCAAGGGTCTCGACGGGGTGAACACCGGGGAGCTGTTTTTT. Its translation: CASKGLDGVNTGELFF.

The V call is TRBV30, the J call TRBJ1-5; the D gene is possibly TRBD1 (6 bases). This CDR3 contains 15 residues. CDR1 is GTSNPN and CDR2 is SVGIG in the germline V gene (reference sequence). V was trimmed by 1 base and J by 0 bases, leaving 10 bases between them. CDR3 coding DNA: TGTGCCTGGAGTGACAGGGTTATTAGCAATCAGCCCCAGCATTTT. The encoded protein is CAWSDRVISNQPQHF. The full variable domain, its missing parts supplied by reference TRBV30 and TRBJ1-5, is SQTIHQWPATLVQPVGSPLSLECTVEGTSNPNLYWYRQAAGRGLQLLFYSVGIGQISSEVPQNLSASRPQDRQFILSSKKLLLSDSGFYLCAWSDRVISNQPQHFGDGTRLSIL.

This clonotype was seen at least ten times. The rearrangement links TRBV20-1 to TRBJ2-3, with D unclear. The CDR3 is 14 residues long. Germline values: CDR1 DFQATT, CDR2 SNEGSKA (reference sequence). Trimming shortened V by 0 bases and J by 0 bases, and 7 bases separated the two germline ends. The CDR3: CSARDRFSTDTQYF. The DNA of the CDR3 is TGCAGTGCTAGAGACAGGTTTAGCACAGATACGCAGTATTTT.

This sequence joins TRBV29-1 and TRBJ1-1, with D uncertain. The CDR3 runs to 13 residues. V shed 7 bases and J shed 4 bases, with 16 bases lying between them. Germline-derived CDR1 and CDR2 are SQVTM and ANQGSEA. The CDR3 loop reads CSALSFTRTEAFF. CDR3 sequence (DNA): TGCAGCGCCCTATCATTCACGCGCACTGAAGCTTTCTTT.

The chain links TRBV19 to TRBJ2-2, with a weak D call TRBD1 (6 bases). V shed 10 bases and J shed 6 bases, with 12 bases lying between them. This CDR3 has 12 amino acids. Germline assignment: CDR1 LNHDA and CDR2 SQIVND (reference sequence). The CDR3 nucleotides read TGTGCCATTCCAGGGGATCCCGGGGAGCTGTTTTTT. This gives the protein CAIPGDPGELFF.

This clonotype was seen only once. The chain employs TRBV5-4 and TRBJ2-5, with TRBD2 identical over 7 bases. With 1 base clipped from V and 4 bases from J, the junction kept 4 bases outside the gene matches. The germline V gene encodes CDR1 SGHNT and CDR2 YYREEE (reference sequence). The CDR3 consists of 14 residues. CDR3 residues: CASSLQGGAETQYF. CDR3 DNA: TGTGCCAGCAGCTTGCAGGGAGGGGCAGAGACCCAGTACTTC.

The chain joins TRBV28 to TRBJ1-6; no clear D gene. This CDR3 comprises 14 residues. Between the trimmed V and J ends, which lost 6 bases and 7 bases, there was a span of 13 bases. Germline V lookup: CDR1 MDHEN, CDR2 SYDVKM. The CDR3 loop reads CASRLHDTNSPLHF. The CDR3 DNA follows: TGTGCCAGCAGGCTTCACGACACAAATTCACCCCTCCACTTT.

This clonotype came up a few times. This chain connects TRBV28 to TRBJ1-3; D not resolved. Germline CDR1 is MDHEN and CDR2 is SYDVKM. Trimming pared 4 bases from V and 6 bases from J, leaving 19 bases between. This CDR3 is built from 16 residues. The CDR3: CASSSNHWTAENTIYF. DNA of the CDR3: TGTGCCAGCAGTTCGAACCATTGGACGGCGGAAAACACCATATATTTT.

This clonotype has ten or more counts. The DNA for the CDR3 is TGCGCCAGCAGCTTGTTTGGGGGCGAAGAAAAACTGTTTTTT. This translates into CASSLFGGEEKLFF. The chain is built from TRBV5-1 and TRBJ1-4; TRBD1 might be the D (6 bases). V shed 1 base and J shed 8 bases, with 12 bases lying between them. The CDR3 spans 14 residues. Germline loops: CDR1 SGHRS, CDR2 YFSETQ.

This chain connects TRBV6-2 or TRBV6-3 to TRBJ2-3, with TRBD2 matching over 11 bases. The V gene's germline CDR1 is MNHEY and CDR2 SVGEGT. The CDR3 contains 18 residues. Trimming cost V 5 bases and J 2 bases; bases outside gene matches: 12. The CDR3 DNA reads TGTGCCAGCAGTCCCTCAAGAACTAGCGGGAGCGCCACAGATACGCAGTATTTT. Encoded protein: CASSPSRTSGSATDTQYF.